A single sample gave rise to the 7 T cell receptor beta chains below, sequenced in a study of Ad26.COV2.S vaccination and SARS-CoV-2 variants. Clones were read by immunoSEQ multiplex PCR, and TCRdb kept only the in-frame ones, dropping some. The sample holds roughly 500,000 clones; around 88% are singletons and the top ten take roughly 13%. The treatment here: about 20 received Ad26.COV2.S at low or high dose, single or two shots; roughly five received placebo; per-sample allocation not given. After the first vaccine or placebo injection, samples were drawn on day 63. Sequences were derived from peripheral blood, sampled in a trial of Ad26.COV2.S vaccine versus placebo. These TCRs come from a person aged 18 to 59 who received the Ad26.COV2.S COVID-19 vaccine or a placebo.

CDR3 in amino acids: CASSIDTGTGVSEKLFF. CDR3 bases: TGTGCCAGCAGTATAGATACGGGTACAGGGGTAAGCGAAAAACTGTTTTTT. The chain couples TRBV7-9 to TRBJ1-4; the match to TRBD1 covers 7 bases. This CDR3 has 17 amino acids. Germline lookup yields CDR1 SEHNR and CDR2 FQNEAQ (reference sequence). Trimming removed 6 bases from V and 8 bases from J; junction bases left unmatched: 18.

This sequence joins TRBV6-5 and TRBJ2-5; D gene uncertain. V was pared by 6 bases and J by 5 bases, with 13 bases between. The CDR3 sequence is 13 residues long. Per the germline V gene, CDR1 is MNHEY and CDR2 is SVGAGI. CDR3 coding DNA: TGTGCCAGCAGCCCCCTAACTGGGGAGACCCAGTACTTC. Encoded protein: CASSPLTGETQYF.

This sequence joins TRBV5-4 and TRBJ1-2, with 9 nucleotides matching TRBD1. The ends lost 9 bases at V and 5 bases at J; junction bases unmatched: 11. There are 14 residues in the CDR3. CDR1 and CDR2 from the germline V gene are SGHNT and YYREEE (reference sequence). The CDR3 nucleotides read TGTGCCACCCGAGGGCGCGACAGGGGGTATGGCTACACCTTC. Protein: CATRGRDRGYGYTF.

The chain has TRBV2 and TRBJ2-3; 12 bases map to TRBD2. Germline values: CDR1 SNHLY, CDR2 FYNNEI. The CDR3 spans 16 residues. Germline trimming cut 8 bases from V and 3 bases from J; bases unmatched to any gene: 9. The CDR3 coding sequence is TGTGCCAGCTACCTAGCGGGAGGGCCGGGAACAGATACGCAGTATTTT. This gives the protein CASYLAGGPGTDTQYF.

The chain joins TRBV30 to TRBJ1-1; perhaps TRBD1 as D (5 bases). CDR3 length: 11 amino acids. V was trimmed by 5 bases and J by 8 bases, leaving 12 bases between them. The V gene's germline CDR1 is GTSNPN and CDR2 SVGIG (reference sequence). The CDR3 DNA sequence: TGTGCCTGGGGGACGAGCCGAGAAGCTTTCTTT. Translation gives CAWGTSREAFF.

V is TRBV5-4 and J is TRBJ2-7; D gene ambiguous. The germline gives CDR1 SGHNT, CDR2 YYREEE (reference sequence). The CDR3 spans 14 residues. The V end was cut by 4 bases, the J end by 3 bases, with 14 bases between. Here the CDR3 reads CASSPGSLGYEQYF. In DNA, the CDR3 is TGTGCCAGCAGCCCCGGCAGTTTGGGCTACGAGCAGTACTTC.

This clone turned up a few times. The chain joins TRBV19 to TRBJ1-6; 7 nucleotides align to TRBD1. The junction had 9 bases not matched to a gene; V was cut back by 5 bases and J by 8 bases. The CDR3 is 15 residues long. Per germline, CDR1 LNHDA and CDR2 SQIVND (reference sequence). The CDR3 DNA reads as TGTGCCAGTAGTTGGGAGGGGGCGCCGGATTCACCCCTCCACTTT. Translating it yields CASSWEGAPDSPLHF.